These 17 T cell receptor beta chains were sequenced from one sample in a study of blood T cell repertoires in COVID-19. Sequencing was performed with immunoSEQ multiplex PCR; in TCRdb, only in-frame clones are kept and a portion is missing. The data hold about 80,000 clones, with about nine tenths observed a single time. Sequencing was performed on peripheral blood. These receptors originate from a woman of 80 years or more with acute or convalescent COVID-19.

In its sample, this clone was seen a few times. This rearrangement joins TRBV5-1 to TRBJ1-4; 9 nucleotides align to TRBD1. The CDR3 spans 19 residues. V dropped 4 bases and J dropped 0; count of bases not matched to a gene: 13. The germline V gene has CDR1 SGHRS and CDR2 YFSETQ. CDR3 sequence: CASSTGQGMVRATNEKLFF. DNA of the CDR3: TGCGCCAGCAGCACCGGACAGGGGATGGTCCGCGCAACTAATGAAAAACTGTTTTTT. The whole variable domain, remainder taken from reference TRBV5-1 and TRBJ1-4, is KAGVTQTPRYLIKTRGQQVTLSCSPISGHRSVSWYQQTPGQGLQFLFEYFSETQRNKGNFPGRFSGRQFSNSRSEMNVSTLELGDSALYLCASSTGQGMVRATNEKLFFGSGTQLSVL.

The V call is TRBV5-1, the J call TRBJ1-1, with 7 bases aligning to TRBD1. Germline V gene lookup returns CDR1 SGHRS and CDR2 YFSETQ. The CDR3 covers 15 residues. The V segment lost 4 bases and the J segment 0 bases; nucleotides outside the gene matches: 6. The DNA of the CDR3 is TGCGCCAGCAGCCTCCTACAGGGGATGAACACTGAAGCTTTCTTT. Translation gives CASSLLQGMNTEAFF. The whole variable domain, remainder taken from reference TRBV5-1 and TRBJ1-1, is KAGVTQTPRYLIKTRGQQVTLSCSPISGHRSVSWYQQTPGQGLQFLFEYFSETQRNKGNFPGRFSGRQFSNSRSEMNVSTLELGDSALYLCASSLLQGMNTEAFFGQGTRLTVV.

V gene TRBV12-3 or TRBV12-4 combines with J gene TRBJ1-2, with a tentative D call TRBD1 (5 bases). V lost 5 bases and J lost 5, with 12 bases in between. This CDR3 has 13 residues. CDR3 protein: CASSPTVTYGYTF. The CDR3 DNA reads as TGTGCCAGCAGTCCGACAGTGACTTATGGCTACACCTTC.

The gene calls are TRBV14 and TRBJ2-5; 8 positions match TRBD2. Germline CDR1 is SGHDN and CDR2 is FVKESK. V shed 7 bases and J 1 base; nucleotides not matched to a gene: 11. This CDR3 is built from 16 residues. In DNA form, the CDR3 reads TGTGCCAGCACCCGGGGGGGGCCGGGCTTCCAAGAGACCCAGTACTTC. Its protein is CASTRGGPGFQETQYF.

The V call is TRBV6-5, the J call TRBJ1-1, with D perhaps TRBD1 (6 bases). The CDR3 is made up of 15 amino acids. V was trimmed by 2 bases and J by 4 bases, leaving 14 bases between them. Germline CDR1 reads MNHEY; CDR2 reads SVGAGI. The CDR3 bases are TGTGCCAGCAGTTACGACGTAGGGGGGGGCACTGAAGCTTTCTTT. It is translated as CASSYDVGGGTEAFF.

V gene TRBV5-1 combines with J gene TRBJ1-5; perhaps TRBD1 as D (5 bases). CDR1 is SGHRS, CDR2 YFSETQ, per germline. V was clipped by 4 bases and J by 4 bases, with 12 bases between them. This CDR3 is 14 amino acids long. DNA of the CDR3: TGCGCCAGCAGCACCATGGGGGGGAATCAGCCCCAGCATTTT. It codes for CASSTMGGNQPQHF.

The CDR3 spells CASSYSAGRNEQYF. The CDR3, as DNA: TGTGCCAGCAGTTACTCGGCAGGGCGCAACGAGCAGTACTTC. The rearrangement joins TRBV6-2 or TRBV6-3 to TRBJ2-7; D is possibly TRBD1 (5 bases). Germline V gene data show CDR1 as MNHEY and CDR2 as SVGEGT. The CDR3 consists of 14 residues. Trimming took off 0 bases at V and 5 bases at J, with 11 bases between the two ends.

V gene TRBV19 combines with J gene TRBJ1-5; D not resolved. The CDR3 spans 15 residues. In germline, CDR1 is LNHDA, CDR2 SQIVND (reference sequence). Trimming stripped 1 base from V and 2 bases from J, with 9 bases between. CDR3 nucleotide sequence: TGTGCCAGTAGTATAGGAGGAGGGCGCAATCAGCCCCAGCATTTT. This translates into CASSIGGGRNQPQHF.

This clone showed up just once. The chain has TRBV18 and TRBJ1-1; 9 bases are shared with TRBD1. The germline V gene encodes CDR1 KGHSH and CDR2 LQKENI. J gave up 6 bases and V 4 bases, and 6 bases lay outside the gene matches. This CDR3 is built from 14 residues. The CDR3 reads CASSRLDRGSEAFF. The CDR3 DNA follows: TGTGCCAGCTCACGGCTGGACAGGGGCTCTGAAGCTTTCTTT. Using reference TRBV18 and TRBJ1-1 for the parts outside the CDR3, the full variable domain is NAGVMQNPRHLVRRRGQEARLRCSPMKGHSHVYWYRQLPEEGLKFMVYLQKENIIDESGMPKERFSAEFPKEGPSILRIQQVVRGDSAAYFCASSRLDRGSEAFFGQGTRLTVV.

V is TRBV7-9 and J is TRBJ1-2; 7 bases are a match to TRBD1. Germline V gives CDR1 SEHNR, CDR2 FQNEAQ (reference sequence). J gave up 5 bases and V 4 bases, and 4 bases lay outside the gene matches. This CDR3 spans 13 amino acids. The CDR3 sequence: CASSSGGEYGYTF. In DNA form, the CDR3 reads TGTGCCAGCAGCTCAGGGGGTGAATATGGCTACACCTTC.

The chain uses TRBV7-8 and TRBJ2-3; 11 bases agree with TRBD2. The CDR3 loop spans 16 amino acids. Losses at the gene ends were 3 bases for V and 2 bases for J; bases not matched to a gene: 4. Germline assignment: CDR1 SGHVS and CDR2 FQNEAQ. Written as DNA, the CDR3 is TGTGCCAGCAGCTTCGCTAGCGGGGGGACCACAGATACGCAGTATTTT. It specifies CASSFASGGTTDTQYF.

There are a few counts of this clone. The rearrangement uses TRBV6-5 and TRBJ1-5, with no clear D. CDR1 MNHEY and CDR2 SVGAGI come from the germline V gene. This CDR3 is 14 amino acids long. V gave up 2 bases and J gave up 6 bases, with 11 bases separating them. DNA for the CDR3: TGTGCCAGCAGTTACAAGTTCGGCGGTCAGCCCCAGCATTTT. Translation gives CASSYKFGGQPQHF.

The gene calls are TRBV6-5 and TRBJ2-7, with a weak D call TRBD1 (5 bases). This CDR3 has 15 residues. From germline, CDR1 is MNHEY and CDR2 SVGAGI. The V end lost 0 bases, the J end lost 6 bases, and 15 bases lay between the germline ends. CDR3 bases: TGTGCCAGCAGTTACTCACGACAGCGCCAAGGCGAGCAGTACTTC. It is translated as CASSYSRQRQGEQYF.

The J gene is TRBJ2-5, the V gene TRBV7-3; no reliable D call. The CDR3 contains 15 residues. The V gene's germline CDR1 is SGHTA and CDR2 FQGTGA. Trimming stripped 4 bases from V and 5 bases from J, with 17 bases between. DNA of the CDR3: TGTGCCAGCAGCTCAAGTGGCCGGCCAGCGGAGACCCAGTACTTC. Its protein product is CASSSSGRPAETQYF.

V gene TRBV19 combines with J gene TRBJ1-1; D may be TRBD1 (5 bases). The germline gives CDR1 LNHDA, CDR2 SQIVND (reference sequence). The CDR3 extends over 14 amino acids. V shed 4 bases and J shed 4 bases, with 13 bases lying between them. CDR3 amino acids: CASSRQRESTEAFF. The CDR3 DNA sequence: TGTGCCAGTAGTAGACAGCGGGAGAGCACTGAAGCTTTCTTT.

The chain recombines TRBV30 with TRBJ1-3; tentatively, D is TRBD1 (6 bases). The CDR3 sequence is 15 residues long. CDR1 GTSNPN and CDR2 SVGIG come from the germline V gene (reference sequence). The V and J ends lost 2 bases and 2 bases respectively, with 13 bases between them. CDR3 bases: TGTGCCTGGAGTCCCCGGGGGGCAGCTGGAAACACCATATATTTT. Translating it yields CAWSPRGAAGNTIYF.

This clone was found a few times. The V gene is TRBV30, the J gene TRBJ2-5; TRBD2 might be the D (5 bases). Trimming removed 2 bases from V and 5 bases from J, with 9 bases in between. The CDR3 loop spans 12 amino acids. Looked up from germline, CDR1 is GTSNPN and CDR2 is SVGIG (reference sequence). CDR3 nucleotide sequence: TGTGCCTGGAGTACCGAGCGGGAGACCCAGTACTTC. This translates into CAWSTERETQYF.